This TCR beta chain was sequenced in a study of blood T cell repertoires in COVID-19. On the study more broadly: PBMCs, B-cell-depleted T cells, or T cells provided the cDNA or gDNA that made up the material.

Data came from immunoSEQ multiplex PCR; TCRdb stores just in-frame clones and leaves some out. The profile shows about 24,000 clones, 70% to 90% of them singletons. A Seattle source enrolled patients during active infection and followed them longitudinally. Germline CDR1 reads SGHVS; CDR2 reads FQNEAQ. Trimming removed 6 bases at V and 3 bases at J, with 14 bases between. CDR3 length equals 14 residues. The sample taken for sequencing was peripheral blood. The chain links TRBV7-8 to TRBJ1-1; TRBD1 might be the D (5 bases). The receptor comes from a man between 70 and 80 years old with COVID-19, enrolled during active disease. The CDR3 spells CASSSQGMDTEAFF. The CDR3 nucleotides are TGTGCCAGCAGTTCTCAGGGTATGGACACTGAAGCTTTCTTT.